These 27 T cell receptor beta chains originate from one sample sequenced in a study of T cells after yellow fever vaccination. TCRdb fed the 5' RACE reads into MiXCR, producing one record per CDR3 protein. This sample yields approximately 120,000 distinct CDR3 sequences, of which approximately 7% are seen a single time; around 2.3% belongs to the top ten. The specimen was CD4+ T cells sorted from PBMCs, collected 10 to 11 days after the first yellow fever vaccination. All receptors derive from a man aged 18 to 35 who received the YFV17D yellow fever vaccine.

This clonotype came up many times. V is TRBV7-2 and J is TRBJ1-4; no definite D call. This CDR3 region has 14 residues. V was clipped by 2 bases and J by 8 bases, with 12 bases between them. CDR1 is SGHTA and CDR2 is FQGNSA in the germline V gene. In nucleotides, the CDR3 is TGTGCCAGCAGCTTAAGAAACCAGGCGGAAAAACTGTTTTTT. Translation gives CASSLRNQAEKLFF.

This clonotype showed up many times. The CDR3 protein is CASSETRVPGGSSYEQYF. CDR3 bases: TGTGCCAGCAGTGAAACGAGAGTCCCAGGGGGGAGCTCCTACGAGCAGTACTTC. This chain joins TRBV25-1 and TRBJ2-7; D is possibly TRBD1 (7 bases). CDR3 length equals 18 residues. V lost 2 bases, J lost 0 bases, and 20 bases lay in between. Per germline, CDR1 MGHDK and CDR2 SYGVNS.

J is TRBJ2-1 and V is TRBV9; 7 nucleotides align to TRBD2. The CDR3 covers 16 residues. Germline assignment: CDR1 SGDLS and CDR2 YYNGEE. J gave up 0 bases and V 6 bases, and 9 bases lay outside the gene matches. CDR3 amino acids: CASTPGGGVSYNEQFF. CDR3 DNA: TGTGCCAGCACCCCTGGGGGGGGGGTCTCCTACAATGAGCAGTTCTTC.

This clonotype appeared many times. The chain combines TRBV7-2 with TRBJ2-1; TRBD2 matches 8 bases. The CDR3 length is 16 residues. CDR1 and CDR2 from the germline V gene are SGHTA and FQGNSA. V was clipped by 5 bases and J by 1 base; unmatched bases: 7. In nucleotides, the CDR3 is TGTGCCAGCAGCGCCGGGAGGGTCGAATCCTACAATGAGCAGTTCTTC. Translation gives CASSAGRVESYNEQFF. The whole variable domain, filled in from reference TRBV7-2 and TRBJ2-1, reads GAGVSQSPSNKVTEKGKDVELRCDPISGHTALYWYRQSLGQGLEFLIYFQGNSAPDKSGLPSDRFSAERTGGSVSTLTIQRTQQEDSAVYLCASSAGRVESYNEQFFGPGTRLTVL.

This clonotype appeared many times. The genes are TRBV20-1 and TRBJ2-1; D is perhaps TRBD2 (7 bases). CDR3 size: 15 residues. Trimming removed 6 bases from V and 7 bases from J, with 22 bases in between. Germline V lookup: CDR1 DFQATT, CDR2 SNEGSKA (reference sequence). CDR3 amino acids: CSAERFEGGRNEQFF. Here the CDR3 DNA reads TGCAGTGCGGAGAGGTTTGAGGGGGGGCGGAATGAGCAGTTCTTC.

About this clonotype: Since a much larger clone is just one base distant, this may be a read error. The gene calls are TRBV20-1 and TRBJ2-7; TRBD2 matches at 7 bases. This CDR3 is 14 amino acids long. CDR1 and CDR2 from the germline V gene are DFQATT and SNEGSKA (reference sequence). The chain's CDR3 is CSARDGRGSYGQYF. CDR3 nucleotides: TGCAGTGCTAGAGATGGGCGGGGGTCCTACGGGCAGTACTTC.

The chain has TRBV4-3 and TRBJ1-6; unclear D gene. In germline, CDR1 is LGHNA, CDR2 YSLEER. V was pared by 4 bases and J by 7 bases, with 17 bases between. The CDR3 sequence is 16 residues long. CDR3 loop: CASSLSWTGTNSPLHF. CDR3 sequence (DNA): TGCGCCAGCAGCCTATCATGGACCGGTACGAATTCACCCCTCCACTTT.

The rearrangement joins TRBV12-3 or TRBV12-4 to TRBJ1-5; D unclear. CDR3 length: 14 residues. Trimming shortened V by 3 bases and J by 4 bases, and 10 bases separated the two germline ends. The CDR3 loop reads CASSFLERNQPQHF. Here the CDR3 DNA reads TGTGCCAGCAGTTTTTTAGAGCGGAATCAGCCCCAGCATTTT.

Remarks on this clonotype: This clone may be a read error of a much larger clone one base away. This chain uses TRBV5-1 with TRBJ1-1; TRBD1 matches 7 bases. Germline values: CDR1 SGHRS, CDR2 YFSETQ. CDR3 size: 17 residues. The trim removed 3 bases at V and 4 bases at J, leaving 15 bases unmatched. CDR3 in amino acids: CASSWDSGRSIFTEAFF. The DNA for the CDR3 is TGCGCCAGCAGCTGGGACAGCGGGCGAAGTATCTTCACTGAAGCTTTCTTT.

This clonotype was found a few times. The V gene is TRBV4-3, the J gene TRBJ2-7, with 9 bases lining up with TRBD1. V shed 2 bases and J 4 bases; nucleotides not matched to a gene: 3. The CDR3 loop spans 14 amino acids. Per germline, CDR1 LGHNA and CDR2 YSLEER. CDR3 sequence: CASSQRQGGYEQYV. CDR3 in DNA: TGCGCCAGCAGCCAACGACAGGGGGGGTACGAGCAGTACGTC.

At least ten counts were recorded for this clonotype. The chain couples TRBV4-2 to TRBJ2-1; D gene uncertain. Germline V gene lookup returns CDR1 LGHNA and CDR2 YNFKEQ. Trimming left V 0 bases short and J 8 bases short, with 17 bases between. This CDR3 spans 16 amino acids. The CDR3 protein is CASSQELVGEIDEQFF. In DNA, the CDR3 is TGTGCCAGCAGCCAAGAGCTGGTTGGAGAGATCGATGAGCAGTTCTTC.

This clonotype turned up a few times. The chain recombines TRBV11-2 with TRBJ2-3, with 9 bases that match TRBD2. Germline trimming cut 3 bases from V and 4 bases from J; bases unmatched to any gene: 17. The CDR3 loop spans 19 amino acids. Germline assignment: CDR1 SGHAT and CDR2 FQNNGV. The CDR3 bases are TGTGCCAGCAGCTTTCGGGGACTAGCTGGGTGGGCCAACCCAGATACGCAGTATTTT. This sequence encodes CASSFRGLAGWANPDTQYF.

This clonotype occurred a few times. The chain carries TRBV6-2 or TRBV6-3 and TRBJ2-5, with 11 bases matching TRBD2. CDR1 is MNHEY, CDR2 SVGEGT, per germline. The CDR3 is 15 residues long. The ends lost 5 bases at V and 7 bases at J; junction bases unmatched: 9. The CDR3 nucleotides are TGTGCCAGCAGTCAACTAGCGGGGGTGCGGGTGACCCAGTACTTC. This sequence encodes CASSQLAGVRVTQYF.

This clonotype occurred many times. The V and J genes are TRBV4-2 and TRBJ2-2; D possibly corresponds to TRBD2 (7 bases). Germline V gene data show CDR1 as LGHNA and CDR2 as YNFKEQ. The V gene lost 1 base and the J gene lost 6 bases, with 12 bases spanning the gap. This CDR3 region has 15 residues. Written as DNA, the CDR3 is TGTGCCAGCAGCCAAGCGGGGGGCCGGGCCGGGGAGCTGTTTTTT. Translation: CASSQAGGRAGELFF.

This clonotype was found many times. The chain recombines TRBV4-3 with TRBJ2-2; TRBD2 agrees at 11 bases. V gave up 2 bases and J gave up 1 base; unmatched junction bases: 3. Germline CDR1 is LGHNA and CDR2 is YSLEER. The CDR3 has 17 amino acids. The CDR3: CASSQSGLAGNTGELFF. CDR3 bases: TGCGCCAGCAGCCAATCAGGACTAGCGGGGAACACCGGGGAGCTGTTTTTT.

The sample holds many counts of this clonotype. The chain links TRBV20-1 to TRBJ2-5; possible D gene TRBD1, 5 bases. CDR1 and CDR2 from the germline V gene are DFQATT and SNEGSKA (reference sequence). V was trimmed by 1 base and J by 5 bases, leaving 5 bases between them. The CDR3 length is 11 residues. The CDR3 DNA reads TGCAGTGCTAGAGGGGGCGAGACCCAGTACTTC. It encodes CSARGGETQYF.

This clonotype was picked up many times. The V call is TRBV14, the J call TRBJ2-1; no definite D call. This CDR3 region has 13 residues. V was cut by 4 bases and J by 4 bases, with 8 bases left in between. Germline CDR1 SGHDN, CDR2 FVKESK. CDR3 sequence reads: CASSLRRYNEQFF. The CDR3 DNA reads TGTGCCAGCAGCCTCCGCCGTTACAATGAGCAGTTCTTC.

This clonotype was detected only a few times. This chain uses TRBV5-1 with TRBJ1-5, with D perhaps matching TRBD1 (5 bases). Trimming left V 5 bases short and J 6 bases short, with 15 bases between. This CDR3 is 14 amino acids long. Germline assignment: CDR1 SGHRS and CDR2 YFSETQ. The CDR3: CASRGRPGGQPQHF. In nucleotides, the CDR3 is TGCGCCAGCAGGGGACGTCCGGGGGGTCAGCCCCAGCATTTT.

The genes are TRBV3-1 and TRBJ2-5; 10 nucleotides align to TRBD2. V dropped 6 bases and J dropped 5; count of bases not matched to a gene: 12. The length of the CDR3 is 16 residues. Germline assignment: CDR1 LGHDT and CDR2 YNNKEL (reference sequence). Here the CDR3 reads CASRLMLGTSAETQYF. The CDR3 DNA reads as TGTGCCAGCAGGCTTATGCTCGGGACTAGCGCGGAGACCCAGTACTTC.

The chain joins TRBV5-4 to TRBJ2-7, with TRBD1 identical over 8 bases. CDR1 and CDR2 from the germline V gene are SGHNT and YYREEE (reference sequence). Trimming cost V 2 bases and J 5 bases; bases outside gene matches: 3. The CDR3 consists of 13 residues. The CDR3 here is CASSFYRGDEQYV. The CDR3 DNA sequence: TGTGCCAGCAGCTTCTACAGGGGGGACGAGCAGTACGTC.

This clonotype was seen ten or more times. The rearrangement links TRBV20-1 to TRBJ1-1; 9 bases align to TRBD1. V shed 5 bases, J shed 8 bases, and the junction held 9 bases outside the gene matches. Germline CDR1 DFQATT, CDR2 SNEGSKA (reference sequence). The CDR3 is made up of 13 amino acids. The CDR3 reads CSAPRQGVTEAFF. CDR3 in DNA: TGCAGTGCTCCGAGACAGGGGGTTACAGAAGCTTTCTTT.

The sample holds many counts of this clonotype. The rearrangement links TRBV5-4 to TRBJ2-1; 8 nucleotides line up with TRBD2. Trimming at V came to 4 bases and at J to 6 bases, leaving 12 bases not matched to a gene. The V gene's germline CDR1 is SGHNT and CDR2 YYREEE (reference sequence). The CDR3 consists of 16 residues. The CDR3 spells CASSDSGGGHTNEQFF. The DNA for the CDR3 is TGTGCCAGCAGCGACTCCGGGGGGGGCCACACCAATGAGCAGTTCTTC. The complete variable domain, with remaining parts taken from reference TRBV5-4 and TRBJ2-1, reads ETGVTQSPTHLIKTRGQQVTLRCSSQSGHNTVSWYQQALGQGPQFIFQYYREEENGRGNFPPRFSGLQFPNYSSELNVNALELDDSALYLCASSDSGGGHTNEQFFGPGTRLTVL.

This clonotype was observed at least ten times. The V call is TRBV27, the J call TRBJ2-5, with TRBD2 matching 9 bases. With V trimmed by 0 bases and J by 5 bases, 10 bases remained unmatched. This CDR3 is built from 17 residues. Germline V lookup: CDR1 MNHEY, CDR2 SMNVEV (reference sequence). For the CDR3, the DNA is TGTGCCAGCAGTTTATCGAGGGCGGGGGGGCCTCGGGAGACCCAGTACTTC. This translates into CASSLSRAGGPRETQYF.

Many counts were recorded for this clonotype. This sequence joins TRBV4-3 and TRBJ1-2; D possibly corresponds to TRBD1 (5 bases). The CDR3 totals 14 residues. Trimming removed 1 base at V and 3 bases at J, with 9 bases between. The V gene's germline CDR1 is LGHNA and CDR2 YSLEER. The CDR3 DNA sequence: TGCGCCAGCAGCCAAGGGGACGGATACTATGGCTACACCTTC. It encodes CASSQGDGYYGYTF.

A note on this clonotype: Given a much more abundant clone one base away, this may be a read error. No conserved phenylalanine or tryptophan is present at the end of the CDR3, so a read error is the likely explanation. The J gene is TRBJ1-6, the V gene TRBV4-2, with D possibly matching TRBD1 (5 bases). V lost 4 bases and J 10 bases, leaving 20 bases between the germline ends. The CDR3 is made up of 16 amino acids. Germline CDR1 reads LGHNA; CDR2 reads YNFKEQ. The CDR3 sequence is CASSRNPRGGESPLHS. CDR3 coding DNA: TGTGCCAGCAGCCGGAACCCCCGGGGGGGTGAATCACCCCTCCACTCT.

This clonotype was picked up many times. This chain connects TRBV5-4 to TRBJ2-5; TRBD2 might be the D (6 bases). Trimming cost V 1 base and J 5 bases, with 9 bases left between them. Germline loops: CDR1 SGHNT, CDR2 YYREEE (reference sequence). This CDR3 contains 13 residues. The CDR3 DNA reads TGTGCCAGCAGCTTGTTCAGCGGGGAGACCCAGTACTTC. Its translation: CASSLFSGETQYF.

In this sample, this clonotype turned up many times. The chain combines TRBV6-1 with TRBJ2-5; 9 bases match TRBD2. CDR1 is MNHNS, CDR2 SASEGT, per germline. With V trimmed by 5 bases and J by 4 bases, 8 bases remained unmatched. This CDR3 has 15 residues. The CDR3 sequence: CASSIAGGIGETQYF. The DNA for the CDR3 is TGTGCCAGCAGTATTGCGGGGGGGATTGGAGAGACCCAGTACTTC.